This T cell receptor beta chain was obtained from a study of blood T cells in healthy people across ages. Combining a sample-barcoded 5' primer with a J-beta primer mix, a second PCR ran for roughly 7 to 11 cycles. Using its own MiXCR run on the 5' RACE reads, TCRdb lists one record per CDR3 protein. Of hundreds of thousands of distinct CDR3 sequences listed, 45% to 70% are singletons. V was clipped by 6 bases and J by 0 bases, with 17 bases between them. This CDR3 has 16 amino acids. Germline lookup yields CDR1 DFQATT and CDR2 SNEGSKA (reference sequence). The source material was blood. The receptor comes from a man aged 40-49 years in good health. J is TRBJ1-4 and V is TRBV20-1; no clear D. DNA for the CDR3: TGCAGTGCCGGAGATAGTACCATTACAACTAATGAAAAACTGTTTTTT. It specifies CSAGDSTITTNEKLFF.